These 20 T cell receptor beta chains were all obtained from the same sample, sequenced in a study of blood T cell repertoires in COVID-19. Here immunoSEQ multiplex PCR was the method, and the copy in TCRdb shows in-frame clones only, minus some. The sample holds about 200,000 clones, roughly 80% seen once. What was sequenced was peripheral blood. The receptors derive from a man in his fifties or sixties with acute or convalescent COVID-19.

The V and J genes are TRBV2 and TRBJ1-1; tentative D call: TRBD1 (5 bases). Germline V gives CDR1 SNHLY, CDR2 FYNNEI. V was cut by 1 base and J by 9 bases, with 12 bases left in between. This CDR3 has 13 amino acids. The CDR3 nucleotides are TGTGCCAGCAGTGAAGTGGGCAGGGTGAAAGCTTTCTTT. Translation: CASSEVGRVKAFF. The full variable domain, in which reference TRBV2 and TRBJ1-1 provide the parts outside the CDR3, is EPEVTQTPSHQVTQMGQEVILRCVPISNHLYFYWYRQILGQKVEFLVSFYNNEISEKSEIFDDQFSVERPDGSNFTLKIRSTKLEDSAMYFCASSEVGRVKAFFGQGTRLTVV.

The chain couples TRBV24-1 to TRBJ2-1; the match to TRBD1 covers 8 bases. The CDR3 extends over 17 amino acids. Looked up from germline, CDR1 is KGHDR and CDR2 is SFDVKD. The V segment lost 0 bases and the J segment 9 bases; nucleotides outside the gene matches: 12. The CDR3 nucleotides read TGTGCCACCAGTGATTTGCATGGGACAGGTCGAGGTGTTGAGCAGTTCTTC. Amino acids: CATSDLHGTGRGVEQFF.

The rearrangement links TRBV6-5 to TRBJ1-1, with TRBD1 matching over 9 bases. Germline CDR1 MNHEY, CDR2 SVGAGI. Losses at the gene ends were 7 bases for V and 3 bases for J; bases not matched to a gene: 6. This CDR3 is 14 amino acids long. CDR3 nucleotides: TGTGCCAGCAAGGGACAGGGTTGGGACACTGAAGCTTTCTTT. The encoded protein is CASKGQGWDTEAFF.

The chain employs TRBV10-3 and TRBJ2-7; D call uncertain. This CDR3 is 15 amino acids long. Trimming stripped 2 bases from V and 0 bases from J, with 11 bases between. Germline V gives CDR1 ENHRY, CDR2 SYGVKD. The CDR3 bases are TGTGCCATCAGTGAGCAGCGCCAAGCCTCCTACGAGCAGTACTTC. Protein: CAISEQRQASYEQYF.

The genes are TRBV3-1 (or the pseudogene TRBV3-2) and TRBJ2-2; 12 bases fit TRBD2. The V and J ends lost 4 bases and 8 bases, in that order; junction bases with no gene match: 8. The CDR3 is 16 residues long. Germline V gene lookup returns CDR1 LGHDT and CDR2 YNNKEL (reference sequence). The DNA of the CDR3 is TGTGCCAGCAGCCGGACTAGCGGGGAACCTAGGGGGGAGCTGTTTTTT. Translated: CASSRTSGEPRGELFF.

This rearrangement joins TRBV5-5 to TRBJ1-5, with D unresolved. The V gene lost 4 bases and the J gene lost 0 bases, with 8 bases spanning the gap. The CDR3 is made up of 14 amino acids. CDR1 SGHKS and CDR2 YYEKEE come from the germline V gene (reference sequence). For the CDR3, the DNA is TGTGCCAGCAGCGAGGGATATAGCAATCAGCCCCAGCATTTT. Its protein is CASSEGYSNQPQHF.

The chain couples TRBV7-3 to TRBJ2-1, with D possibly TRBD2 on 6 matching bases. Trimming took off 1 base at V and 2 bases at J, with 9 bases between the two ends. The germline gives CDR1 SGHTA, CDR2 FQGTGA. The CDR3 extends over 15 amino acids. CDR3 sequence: CASSLMGEAYNEQFF. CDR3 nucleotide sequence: TGTGCCAGCAGCTTAATGGGGGAGGCCTACAATGAGCAGTTCTTC.

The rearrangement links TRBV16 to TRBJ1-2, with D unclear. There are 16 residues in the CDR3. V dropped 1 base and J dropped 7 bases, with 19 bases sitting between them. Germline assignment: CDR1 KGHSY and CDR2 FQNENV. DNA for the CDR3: TGTGCCAGCAGCCAATTGAGCGGGTCGGGTTCGGGTGGCTACACCTTC. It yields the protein CASSQLSGSGSGGYTF.

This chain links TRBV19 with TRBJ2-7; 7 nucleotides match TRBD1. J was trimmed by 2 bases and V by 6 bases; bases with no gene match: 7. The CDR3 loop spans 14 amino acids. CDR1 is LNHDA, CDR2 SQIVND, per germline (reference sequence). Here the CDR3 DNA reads TGTGCCAGTAGAGTGACAGGGACAGCCTACGAGCAGTACTTC. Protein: CASRVTGTAYEQYF. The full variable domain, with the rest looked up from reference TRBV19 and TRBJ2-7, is DGGITQSPKYLFRKEGQNVTLSCEQNLNHDAMYWYRQDPGQGLRLIYYSQIVNDFQKGDIAEGYSVSREKKESFPLTVTSAQKNPTAFYLCASRVTGTAYEQYFGPGTRLTVT.

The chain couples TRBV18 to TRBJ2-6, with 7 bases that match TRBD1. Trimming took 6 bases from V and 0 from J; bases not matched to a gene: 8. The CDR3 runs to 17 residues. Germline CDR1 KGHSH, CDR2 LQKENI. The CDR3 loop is CASSPGTALSGANVLTF. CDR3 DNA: TGTGCCAGCTCCCCCGGGACAGCCCTCTCTGGGGCCAACGTCCTGACTTTC.

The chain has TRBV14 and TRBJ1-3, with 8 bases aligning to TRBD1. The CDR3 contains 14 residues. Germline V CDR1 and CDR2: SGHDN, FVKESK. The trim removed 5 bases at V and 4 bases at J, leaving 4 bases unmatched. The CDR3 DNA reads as TGTGCCAGCAGCTACTGGACAGGGGGAAACACCATATATTTT. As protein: CASSYWTGGNTIYF.

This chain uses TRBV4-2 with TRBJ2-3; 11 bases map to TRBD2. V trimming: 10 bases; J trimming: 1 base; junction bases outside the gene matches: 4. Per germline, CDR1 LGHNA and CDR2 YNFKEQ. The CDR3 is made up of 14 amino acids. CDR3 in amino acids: CATHSGGGTDTQYF. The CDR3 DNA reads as TGTGCCACCCATAGCGGGGGGGGCACAGATACGCAGTATTTT.

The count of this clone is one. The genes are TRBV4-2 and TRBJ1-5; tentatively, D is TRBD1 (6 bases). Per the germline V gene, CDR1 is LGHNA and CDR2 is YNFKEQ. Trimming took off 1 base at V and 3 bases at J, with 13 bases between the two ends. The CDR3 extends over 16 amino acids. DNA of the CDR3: TGTGCCAGCAGCCAAGTTATAACAGGGCCCAATCAGCCCCAGCATTTT. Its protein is CASSQVITGPNQPQHF.

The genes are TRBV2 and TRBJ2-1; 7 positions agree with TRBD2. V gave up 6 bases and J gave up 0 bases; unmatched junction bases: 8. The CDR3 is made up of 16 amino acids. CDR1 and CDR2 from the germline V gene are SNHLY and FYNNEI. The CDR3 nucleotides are TGTGCCAGCAGCCAACTCTGGGGGGGCTCCTACAATGAGCAGTTCTTC. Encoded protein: CASSQLWGGSYNEQFF.

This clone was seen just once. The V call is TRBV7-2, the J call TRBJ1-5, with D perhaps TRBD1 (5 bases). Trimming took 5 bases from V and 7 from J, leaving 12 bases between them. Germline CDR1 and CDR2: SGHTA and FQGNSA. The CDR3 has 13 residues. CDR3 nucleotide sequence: TGTGCCAGCAGCCGGGCGGGGGACCAGCCCCAGCATTTT. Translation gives CASSRAGDQPQHF.

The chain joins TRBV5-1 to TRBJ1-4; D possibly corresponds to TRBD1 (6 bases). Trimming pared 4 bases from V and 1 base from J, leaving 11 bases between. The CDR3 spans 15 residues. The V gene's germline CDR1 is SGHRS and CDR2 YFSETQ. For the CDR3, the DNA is TGCGCCAGCAGCGGGGGGGCGCAAACTAATGAAAAACTGTTTTTT. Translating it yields CASSGGAQTNEKLFF.

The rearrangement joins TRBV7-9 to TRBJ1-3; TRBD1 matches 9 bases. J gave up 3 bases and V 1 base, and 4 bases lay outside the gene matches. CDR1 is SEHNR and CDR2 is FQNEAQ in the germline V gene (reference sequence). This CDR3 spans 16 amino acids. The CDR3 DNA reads TGTGCCAGCAGCTTAGGGACAGGGGTCCTTGGAAACACCATATATTTT. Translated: CASSLGTGVLGNTIYF.

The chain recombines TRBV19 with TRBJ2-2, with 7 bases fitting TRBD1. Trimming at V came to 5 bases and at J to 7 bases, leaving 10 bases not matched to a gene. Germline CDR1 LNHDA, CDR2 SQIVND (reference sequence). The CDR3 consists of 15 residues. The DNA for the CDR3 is TGTGCCAGTAGTGGCTTCCAGGGGGAGATCGGGGAGCTGTTTTTT. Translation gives CASSGFQGEIGELFF.

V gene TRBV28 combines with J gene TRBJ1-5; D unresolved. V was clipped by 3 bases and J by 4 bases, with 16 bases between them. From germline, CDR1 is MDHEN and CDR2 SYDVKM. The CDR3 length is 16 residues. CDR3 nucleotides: TGTGCCAGCAGTTTTCGGGCGTGGAGGCTTAATCAGCCCCAGCATTTT. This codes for CASSFRAWRLNQPQHF.

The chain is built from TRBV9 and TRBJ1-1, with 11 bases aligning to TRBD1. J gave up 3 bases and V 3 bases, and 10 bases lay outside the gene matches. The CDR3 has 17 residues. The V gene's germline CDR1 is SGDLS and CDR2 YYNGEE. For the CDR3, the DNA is TGTGCCAGCAGCGCGCGACCTCCGGGACAGGGGGACACTGAAGCTTTCTTT. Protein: CASSARPPGQGDTEAFF.